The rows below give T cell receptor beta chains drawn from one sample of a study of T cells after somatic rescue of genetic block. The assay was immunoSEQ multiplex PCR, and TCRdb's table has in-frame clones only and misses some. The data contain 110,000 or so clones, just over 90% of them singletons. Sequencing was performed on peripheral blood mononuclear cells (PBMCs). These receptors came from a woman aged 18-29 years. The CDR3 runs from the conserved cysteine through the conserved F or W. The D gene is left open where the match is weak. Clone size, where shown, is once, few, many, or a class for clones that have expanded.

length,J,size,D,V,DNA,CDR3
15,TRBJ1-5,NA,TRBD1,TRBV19,TGTGCCAGTAGTCCTAGGACAGGGCGAGGTCAGCCCCAGCATTTT,CASSPRTGRGQPQHF
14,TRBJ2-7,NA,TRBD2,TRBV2,TGTGCCAGCATCCATCGGGGGGTCGGCTACGAGCAGTACTTC,CASIHRGVGYEQYF
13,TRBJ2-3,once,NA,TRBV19,TGTGCCAGTCACAGGGAGTACACAGATACGCAGTATTTT,CASHREYTDTQYF
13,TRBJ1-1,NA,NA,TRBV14,TGTGCCAGCAGCCGTGGACTGGACACTGAAGCTTTCTTT,CASSRGLDTEAFF
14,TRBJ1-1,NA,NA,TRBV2,TGTGCCAGCAGATCGGACCGAATGAACACTGAAGCTTTCTTT,CASRSDRMNTEAFF
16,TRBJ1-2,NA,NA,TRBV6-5,TGTGCCAGCAGTTACTTTTCCGGCACAGGGAACTATGGCTACACCTTC,CASSYFSGTGNYGYTF
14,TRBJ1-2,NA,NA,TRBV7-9,TGTGCCAGCAGCTTATCGGGAGGCCGGAATGGCTACACCTTC,CASSLSGGRNGYTF
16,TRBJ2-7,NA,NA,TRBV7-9,TGTGCCAGCAGCTTCCTGACTCAAAGCGTCTCCTACGAGCAGTACTTC,CASSFLTQSVSYEQYF
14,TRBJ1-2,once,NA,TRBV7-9,TGTGCCAGCAGCCCCAGAACGGGGAACTATGGCTACACCTTC,CASSPRTGNYGYTF
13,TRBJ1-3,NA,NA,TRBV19,TGTGCCAGCAAGGGGACCTCTGGAAACACCATATATTTT,CASKGTSGNTIYF
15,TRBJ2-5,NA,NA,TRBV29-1,TGCAGCGTCCTAGTCCCCAAGCGCGGCGCGGAGACCCAGTACTTC,CSVLVPKRGAETQYF
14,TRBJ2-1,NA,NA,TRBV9,TGTGCCAGCAGCGTATCGGGGCCCTACAATGAGCAGTTCTTC,CASSVSGPYNEQFF
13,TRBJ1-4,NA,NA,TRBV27,TGTGCCAGATCATATTTCCCTAATGAAAAACTGTTTTTT,CARSYFPNEKLFF
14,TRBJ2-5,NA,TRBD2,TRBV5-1,TGCGCCAGCAGCTTGGGACTAGCGTCAGAGACCCAGTACTTC,CASSLGLASETQYF
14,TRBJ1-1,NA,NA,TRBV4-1,TGCGCCAGCAGCCAAGTGGGGGTAATCACTGAAGCTTTCTTT,CASSQVGVITEAFF
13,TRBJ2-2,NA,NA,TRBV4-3,TGCGCCAGCAGCCAATTCGAGGCCGGGGAGCTGTTTTTT,CASSQFEAGELFF
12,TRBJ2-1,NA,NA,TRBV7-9,TGTGCCAGCAGCTTCACCAAAAATGAGCAGTTCTTC,CASSFTKNEQFF
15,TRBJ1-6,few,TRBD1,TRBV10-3,TGTGCCAGCAAACTAGGGACAGGGGGCAATTCACCCCTCCACTTT,CASKLGTGGNSPLHF
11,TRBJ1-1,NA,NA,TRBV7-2,TGTGCCAGCAGACCAGGGCGTGAAGCTTTCTTT,CASRPGREAFF
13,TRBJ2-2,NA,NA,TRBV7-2,TGTGCCAGCAGCTCACCGAACACCGGGGAGCTGTTTTTT,CASSSPNTGELFF
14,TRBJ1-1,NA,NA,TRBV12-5,TGTGCTAGTGGCCCCATCGGGGGGTACCGTGAAGCTTTCTTT,CASGPIGGYREAFF
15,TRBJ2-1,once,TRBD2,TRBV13,TGTGCCAGCAGCTCGCGGGGGGGCCATGGCAATGAGCAGTTCTTC,CASSSRGGHGNEQFF
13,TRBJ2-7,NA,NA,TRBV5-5,TGTGCCAGCAGCTCCTCGCTGTCTTTGGAGCAGTACTTC,CASSSSLSLEQYF
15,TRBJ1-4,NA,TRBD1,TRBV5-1,TGCGCCAGCAGCGTTGACAGGGCTAATAATGAAAAACTGTTTTTT,CASSVDRANNEKLFF
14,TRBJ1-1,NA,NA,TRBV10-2,TGCGCCAGCAGTGAGGGTGGATCGAACACTGAAGCTTTCTTT,CASSEGGSNTEAFF
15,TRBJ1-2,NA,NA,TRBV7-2,TGTGCCAGCAGCTTAGAACCGGCGACCGGGGACGGCTACACCTTC,CASSLEPATGDGYTF
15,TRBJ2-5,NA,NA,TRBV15,TGTGCCACCAGCAGAGATCCGAGTTCCTGGGAGACCCAGTACTTC,CATSRDPSSWETQYF
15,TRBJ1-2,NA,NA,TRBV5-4,TGTGCCAGCAGCTTAGCGTCGGAGAACGTTTATGGCTACACCTTC,CASSLASENVYGYTF
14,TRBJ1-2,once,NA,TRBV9,TGTGCCAGCAGCGCCCAAACAATAAACTTCGGCTACACCTTC,CASSAQTINFGYTF
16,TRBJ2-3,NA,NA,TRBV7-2,TGTGCCAGCAGCTTAGTTACGGTCTCGCGCACAGATACGCAGTATTTT,CASSLVTVSRTDTQYF
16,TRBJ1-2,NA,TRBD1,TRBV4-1,TGCGCCAGCAGCCATCCGACAGGGGGCGGGAACTATGGCTACACCTTC,CASSHPTGGGNYGYTF
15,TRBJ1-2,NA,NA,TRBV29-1,TGCAGCGTTGCCAAGGAAGGGGGATACTTCTATGGCTACACCTTC,CSVAKEGGYFYGYTF
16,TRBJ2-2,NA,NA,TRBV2,TGTGCCAGCAGTGAAGGTCGGTGGTTAAACACCGGGGAGCTGTTTTTT,CASSEGRWLNTGELFF
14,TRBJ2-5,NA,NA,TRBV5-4,TGTGCCAGCAGCTCTACGAGAGGAGGGGAGACCCAGTACTTC,CASSSTRGGETQYF
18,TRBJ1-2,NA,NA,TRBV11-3,TGTGCCAGCAGCTTAGAATTTTGGCATGAGGGACGGGTGGATGGCTACACCTTC,CASSLEFWHEGRVDGYTF
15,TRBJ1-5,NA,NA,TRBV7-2,TGTGCCAGCAGCTCCGGGGGCGCGGGGACCCTATCCCAGCATTTT,CASSSGGAGTLSQHF
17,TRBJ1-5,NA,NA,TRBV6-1,TGTGCCAGCAGTGGTCGTCGACAAGGGAATAGCAATCAGCCCCAGCATTTT,CASSGRRQGNSNQPQHF
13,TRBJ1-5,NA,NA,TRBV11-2,TGTGCCAGCAGCCCCCTCCCCGATCAGCCCCAGCATTTT,CASSPLPDQPQHF
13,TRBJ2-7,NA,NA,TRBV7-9,TGTGCCAGCAGTAAAACTGATACCTACGAGCAGTACTTC,CASSKTDTYEQYF
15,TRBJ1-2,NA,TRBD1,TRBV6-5,TGTGCCAGCAGAGCGGACGGACAGGCTAACTATGGCTACACCTTC,CASRADGQANYGYTF
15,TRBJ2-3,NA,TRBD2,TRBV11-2,TGTGCCAGCAGCCCTCTCGGGGGGAACACAGATACGCAGTATTTT,CASSPLGGNTDTQYF
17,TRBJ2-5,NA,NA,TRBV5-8,TGTGCCAGCAGCTTGGGTGAACGGACATCCAGAACAGAGACCCAGTACTTC,CASSLGERTSRTETQYF
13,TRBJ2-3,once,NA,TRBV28,TGTGCCAGCAGTTTAGGGGCGGGGGATACGCAGTATTTT,CASSLGAGDTQYF